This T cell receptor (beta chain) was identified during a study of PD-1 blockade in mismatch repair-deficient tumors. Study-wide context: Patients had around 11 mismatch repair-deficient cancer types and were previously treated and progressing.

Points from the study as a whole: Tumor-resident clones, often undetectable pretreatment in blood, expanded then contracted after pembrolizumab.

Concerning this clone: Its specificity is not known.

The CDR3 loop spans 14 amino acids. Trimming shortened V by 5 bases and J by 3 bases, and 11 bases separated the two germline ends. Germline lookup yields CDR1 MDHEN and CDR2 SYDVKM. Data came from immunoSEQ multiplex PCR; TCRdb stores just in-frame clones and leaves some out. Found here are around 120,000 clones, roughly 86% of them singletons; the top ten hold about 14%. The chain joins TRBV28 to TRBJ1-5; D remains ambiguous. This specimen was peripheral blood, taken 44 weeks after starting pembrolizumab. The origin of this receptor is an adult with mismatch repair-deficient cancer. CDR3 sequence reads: CASSESGYNQPQHF. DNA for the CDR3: TGTGCCAGCAGTGAATCAGGTTACAATCAGCCCCAGCATTTT.